This is a list of T cell receptor beta chains from one sample in a study of blood T cells in healthy people across ages. In TCRdb, the 5' RACE reads were re-called with MiXCR into one record per CDR3 protein. The sample has hundreds of thousands of distinct CDR3 sequences; about 61% are singletons. The sample comprised blood. Receptors originate from a man aged 35 to 55 in good health. Each CDR3 is given with its conserved first and last residue. A D gene is named only where the DNA matches it firmly. Clone size is given for some rows only: seen once, a few or many times, or a class if the clone is expanded.

>TRBD1|TRBV7-6|TRBJ1-1|few
TGTGCCAGCAGCTCTACACCCGGGACAGGGAACACTGAAGCTTTCTTT
CASSSTPGTGNTEAFF
>-|TRBV6-6|TRBJ2-2|-
TGTGCCATTTCTAAGGGCACCGGGGAGCTGTTTTTT
CAISKGTGELFF
>-|TRBV6-5|TRBJ2-3|-
TGTGCCAGCAGTTCCCCCCGGGTCCGGGATACGCAGTATTTT
CASSSPRVRDTQYF
>-|TRBV27|TRBJ1-5|-
TGTGCCAGCAGCACCTTAGGGCAGCCCCAGCATTTT
CASSTLGQPQHF
>TRBD1|TRBV5-5|TRBJ2-7|few
TGTGCCAGCAGCTTGGATCCTGGACAGGTAACCTACGAGCAGTACTTC
CASSLDPGQVTYEQYF
>-|TRBV12-3/TRBV12-4|TRBJ2-1|-
TGTGCCAGCACAACGCTCTACAATGAGCAGTTCTTC
CASTTLYNEQFF
>-|TRBV7-2|TRBJ2-2|-
TGTGCCAGCAGCTTTTCCAAGAACACCGGGGAGCTGTTTTTT
CASSFSKNTGELFF
>-|TRBV7-2|TRBJ1-4|once
TGTGCCAGCAGCTATGACAGACCAACAACTAATGAAAAACTGTTTTTT
CASSYDRPTTNEKLFF
>-|TRBV6-5|TRBJ2-4|-
TGTGCCAGTAGTCGACAGATTCAAGAGACCCAAAACATTCAGTACTTC
CASSRQIQETQNIQYF
>-|TRBV5-6|TRBJ1-4|-
TGTGCCAGCAGCGAGGACAGCGCTAATGAAAAACTGTTTTTT
CASSEDSANEKLFF
>TRBD2|TRBV7-3|TRBJ2-3|-
TGTGCCAGCAGCCCTATCCCTAGCGGGGGGGCTGGAGATACGCAGTATTTT
CASSPIPSGGAGDTQYF
>-|TRBV12-3/TRBV12-4|TRBJ2-2|-
TGTGCCAGCAGGCTCGACTCGACCGGGGAGCTGTTTTTT
CASRLDSTGELFF
>-|TRBV12-3/TRBV12-4|TRBJ2-3|-
TGTGCCAGCAGGAACCCGGGGTCAGGTACGCAGTATTTT
CASRNPGSGTQYF
>-|TRBV30|TRBJ2-3|-
TGTGCCTGGACCCAGACAAACACAGATACGCAGTATTTT
CAWTQTNTDTQYF
>-|TRBV2|TRBJ1-4|-
TGTGCCAGCAGTGAAGGGAGGAATGAAAAACTGTTTTTT
CASSEGRNEKLFF
>TRBD1|TRBV10-3|TRBJ2-6|-
TGTGCCATCAGTGCCGCCGGGACAGGGGGCTCTGGGGCCAACGTCCTGACTTTC
CAISAAGTGGSGANVLTF